One sample yielded the 8 T cell receptor beta chains listed below, sequenced in a study of cytomegalovirus exposure and HLA in healthy donors. Researchers ran the PCR with 60 Vbeta and 13 Jbeta primers. TCRdb's copy holds only in-frame clones and misses some; the assay was immunoSEQ multiplex PCR. This table has a few hundred thousand clones, over 85% appearing once. Sequencing input: PBMCs. Receptors were obtained from a woman aged 18-29 years in good health and CMV-seronegative.

This clone has a single count. The chain joins TRBV7-9 to TRBJ2-6, with a tentative D call TRBD1 (5 bases). Trimming cost V 3 bases and J 2 bases, with 11 bases left between them. The CDR3 spans 16 residues. Germline V CDR1 and CDR2: SEHNR, FQNEAQ (reference sequence). CDR3 loop: CASSFFTGAGANVLTF. In DNA, the CDR3 is TGTGCCAGCAGCTTCTTCACAGGAGCTGGGGCCAACGTCCTGACTTTC.

This clone was found a few times. The chain recombines TRBV6-5 with TRBJ2-7; D not certain. The CDR3 totals 15 residues. Germline assignment: CDR1 MNHEY and CDR2 SVGAGI. V shed 7 bases and J shed 0 bases, with 16 bases lying between them. This CDR3 reads CASMYVASGSYEQYF. The CDR3 nucleotides are TGTGCCAGCATGTATGTAGCCAGTGGCTCCTACGAGCAGTACTTC.

The chain couples TRBV5-6 to TRBJ2-5; weak D call: TRBD1 (5 bases). Germline V gene lookup returns CDR1 SGHDT and CDR2 YYEEEE. This CDR3 has 15 amino acids. The germline V and J ends were trimmed by 0 bases and 5 bases, with 14 bases remaining between them. CDR3 nucleotide sequence: TGTGCCAGCAGCTTGGCTGAAGGGTCAGGGGAGACCCAGTACTTC. Encoded protein: CASSLAEGSGETQYF.

This chain links TRBV6-4 with TRBJ2-2, with TRBD2 matching 7 bases. The CDR3 totals 14 residues. Trimming cost V 3 bases and J 4 bases; bases outside gene matches: 2. Germline CDR1 reads MRHNA; CDR2 reads SNTAGT. CDR3 amino acids: CASSEGLSTGELFF. The CDR3, as DNA: TGTGCCAGCAGTGAGGGACTATCCACCGGGGAGCTGTTTTTT.

The chain joins TRBV5-4 to TRBJ2-3; 10 bases are shared with TRBD2. Trimming at V came to 0 bases and at J to 0 bases, leaving 1 base not matched to a gene. The germline CDR1 and CDR2 sequences are SGHNT and YYREEE (reference sequence). The CDR3 has 16 residues. The CDR3 region has the DNA TGTGCCAGCAGCTTGGAGCGGGGGGGCAGCACAGATACGCAGTATTTT. It specifies CASSLERGGSTDTQYF.

The V gene is TRBV5-4, the J gene TRBJ2-3; maybe TRBD1 (6 bases). Germline CDR1 SGHNT, CDR2 YYREEE (reference sequence). V lost 0 bases and J lost 4, with 9 bases in between. This CDR3 region has 14 residues. CDR3 coding DNA: TGTGCCAGCAGCTTGGGTACAGGGTCAGATACGCAGTATTTT. Translation gives CASSLGTGSDTQYF.

The chain combines TRBV6-6 with TRBJ2-2, with 7 bases aligning to TRBD2. Germline assignment: CDR1 MNHNY and CDR2 SVGAGI (reference sequence). The J segment lost 4 bases and the V segment lost 6 bases, leaving 8 bases of the junction unmatched. CDR3 length: 15 amino acids. The CDR3: CASSRGGVSTGELFF. CDR3 DNA sequence: TGTGCCAGCAGCCGCGGGGGAGTCTCCACCGGGGAGCTGTTTTTT.

J is TRBJ2-7 and V is TRBV12-1; TRBD1 reflects the table's D call only, with no check against the DNA. TRBV12-1 is assigned pseudogene status. The CDR3 is 17 amino acids. Here the CDR3 reads CASSPGTPNKSSYEQYF. The CDR3 bases are TGTGCCAGCAGCCCCGGGACACCGAACAAATCCTCCTACGAGCAGTACTTC.